This T cell receptor beta chain was recorded in a study of OX40 agonist ivuxolimab in advanced cancers. TCRdb keeps only in-frame clones here, not all; method: immunoSEQ multiplex PCR. The data contain approximately 91,000 clones, roughly nine tenths of them seen just once; the ten biggest clones take up around 0.52%. The germline CDR1 and CDR2 sequences are MNHNY and SVGAGI (reference sequence). V was clipped by 1 base and J by 7 bases, with 10 bases between them. CDR3 size: 14 residues. Material: CD4+ or CD8+ T cells sorted from blood, obtained in a trial of the OX40 agonist ivuxolimab. V is TRBV6-6 and J is TRBJ1-4; D uncertain. This sequence was found in an adult with an advanced solid tumor such as melanoma, head and neck, liver or kidney cancer. This CDR3 reads CASSYYTRGEKLFF. DNA for the CDR3: TGTGCCAGCAGTTACTACACACGTGGTGAAAAACTGTTTTTT.